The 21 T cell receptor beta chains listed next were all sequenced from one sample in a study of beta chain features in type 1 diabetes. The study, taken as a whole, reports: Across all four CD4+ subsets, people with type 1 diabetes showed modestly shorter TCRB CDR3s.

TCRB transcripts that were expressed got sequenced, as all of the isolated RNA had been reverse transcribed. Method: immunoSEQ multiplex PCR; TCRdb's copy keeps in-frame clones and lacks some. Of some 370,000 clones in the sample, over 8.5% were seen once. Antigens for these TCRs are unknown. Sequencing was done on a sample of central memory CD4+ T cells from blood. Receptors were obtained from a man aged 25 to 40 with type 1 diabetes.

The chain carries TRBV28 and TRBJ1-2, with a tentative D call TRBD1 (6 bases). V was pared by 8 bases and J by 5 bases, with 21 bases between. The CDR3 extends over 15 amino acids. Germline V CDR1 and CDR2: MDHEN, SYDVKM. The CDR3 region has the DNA TGTGCCAGCCGCCGGCCCCGGACAGCGTGGTATGGCTACACCTTC. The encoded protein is CASRRPRTAWYGYTF.

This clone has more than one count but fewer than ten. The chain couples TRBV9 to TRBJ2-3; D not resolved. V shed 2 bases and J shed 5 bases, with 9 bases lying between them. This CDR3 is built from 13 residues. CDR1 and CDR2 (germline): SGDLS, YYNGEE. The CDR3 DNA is TGTGCCAGCAGCGTTTCGTTCGGAGATACGCAGTATTTT. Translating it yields CASSVSFGDTQYF.

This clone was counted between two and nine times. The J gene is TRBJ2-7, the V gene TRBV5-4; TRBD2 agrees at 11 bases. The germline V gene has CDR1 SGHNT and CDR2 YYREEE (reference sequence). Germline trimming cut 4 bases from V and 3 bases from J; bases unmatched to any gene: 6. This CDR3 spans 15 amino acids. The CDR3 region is CASSPGLADFYEQYF. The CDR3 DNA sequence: TGTGCCAGCAGCCCGGGACTAGCGGATTTCTACGAGCAGTACTTC. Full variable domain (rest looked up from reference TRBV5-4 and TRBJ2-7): ETGVTQSPTHLIKTRGQQVTLRCSSQSGHNTVSWYQQALGQGPQFIFQYYREEENGRGNFPPRFSGLQFPNYSSELNVNALELDDSALYLCASSPGLADFYEQYFGPGTRLTVT.

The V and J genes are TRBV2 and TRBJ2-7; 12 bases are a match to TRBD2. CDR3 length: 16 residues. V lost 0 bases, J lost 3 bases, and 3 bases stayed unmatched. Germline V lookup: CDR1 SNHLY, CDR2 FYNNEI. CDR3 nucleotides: TGTGCCAGCAGTGAAGCGGCGGGACTAGCGGGCTACGAGCAGTACTTC. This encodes CASSEAAGLAGYEQYF.

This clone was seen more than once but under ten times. CDR3 nucleotides: TGTGCCAGCAGCTTTGCCGTTTATCCGGGACAGGGGAACCACGAGCAGTACTTC. This translates into CASSFAVYPGQGNHEQYF. This chain joins TRBV7-2 and TRBJ2-7; 10 nucleotides line up with TRBD1. V dropped 3 bases and J dropped 5; count of bases not matched to a gene: 16. The CDR3 spans 18 residues. Germline V gives CDR1 SGHTA, CDR2 FQGNSA.

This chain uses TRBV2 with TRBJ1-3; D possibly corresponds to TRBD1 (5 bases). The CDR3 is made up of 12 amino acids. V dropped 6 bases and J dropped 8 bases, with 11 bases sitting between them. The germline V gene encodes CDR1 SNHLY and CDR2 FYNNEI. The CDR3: CASRKDTDTIYF. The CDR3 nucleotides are TGTGCCAGCAGGAAGGACACCGACACCATATATTTT.

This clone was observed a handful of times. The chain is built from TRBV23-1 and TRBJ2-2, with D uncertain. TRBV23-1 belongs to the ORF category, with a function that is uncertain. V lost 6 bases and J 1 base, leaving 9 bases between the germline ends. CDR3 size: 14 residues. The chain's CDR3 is CASSQEQNTGELFF. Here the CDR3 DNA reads TGCGCCAGCAGCCAAGAGCAGAACACCGGGGAGCTGTTTTTT.

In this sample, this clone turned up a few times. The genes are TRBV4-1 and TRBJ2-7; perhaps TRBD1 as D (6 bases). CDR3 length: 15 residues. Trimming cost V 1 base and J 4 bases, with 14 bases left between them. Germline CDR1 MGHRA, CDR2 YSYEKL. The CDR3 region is CASSQVTGTLYEQYF. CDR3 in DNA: TGCGCCAGCAGCCAAGTTACCGGGACACTTTACGAGCAGTACTTC.

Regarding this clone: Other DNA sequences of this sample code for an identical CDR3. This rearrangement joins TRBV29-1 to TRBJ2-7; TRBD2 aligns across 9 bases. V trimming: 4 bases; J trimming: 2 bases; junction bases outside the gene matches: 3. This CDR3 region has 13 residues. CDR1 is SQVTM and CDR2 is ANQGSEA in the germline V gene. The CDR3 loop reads CSVGLAGPYEQYF. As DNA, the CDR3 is TGCAGCGTTGGCCTAGCGGGGCCCTACGAGCAGTACTTC.

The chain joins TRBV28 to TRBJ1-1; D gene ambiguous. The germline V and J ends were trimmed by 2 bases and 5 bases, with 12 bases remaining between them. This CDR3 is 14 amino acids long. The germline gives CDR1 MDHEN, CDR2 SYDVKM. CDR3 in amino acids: CASSLGYRETEAFF. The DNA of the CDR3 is TGTGCCAGCAGTTTAGGCTACAGAGAAACTGAAGCTTTCTTT.

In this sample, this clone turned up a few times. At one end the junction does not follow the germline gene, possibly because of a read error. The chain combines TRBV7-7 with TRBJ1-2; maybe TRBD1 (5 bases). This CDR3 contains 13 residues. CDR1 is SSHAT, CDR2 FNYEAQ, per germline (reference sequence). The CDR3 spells CASSPLPGHGYTF. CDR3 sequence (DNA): TGTGCTAGCAGCCCTTTACCGGGGCATGGCTACACCTTC.

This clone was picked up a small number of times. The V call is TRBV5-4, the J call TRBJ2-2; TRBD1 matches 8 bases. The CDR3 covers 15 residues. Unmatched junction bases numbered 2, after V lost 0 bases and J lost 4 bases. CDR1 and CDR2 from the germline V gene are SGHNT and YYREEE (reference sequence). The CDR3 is CASSLGQGITGELFF. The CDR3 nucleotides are TGTGCCAGCAGCTTGGGACAGGGGATCACCGGGGAGCTGTTTTTT.

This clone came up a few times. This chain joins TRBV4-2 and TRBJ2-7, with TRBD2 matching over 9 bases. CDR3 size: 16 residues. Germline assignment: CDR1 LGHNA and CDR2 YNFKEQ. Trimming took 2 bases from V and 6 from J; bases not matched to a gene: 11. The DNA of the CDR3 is TGTGCCAGCAGCCAACCCGTAGCGGGAGTTGAGGCCGAGCAGTACTTC. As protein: CASSQPVAGVEAEQYF.

As DNA, the CDR3 is TGTGCCAGCAGCCAAGATGTCAGTTATGGCTACACCTTC. Its translation: CASSQDVSYGYTF. The chain couples TRBV4-2 to TRBJ1-2, with D hard to call. Per germline, CDR1 LGHNA and CDR2 YNFKEQ. The length of the CDR3 is 13 residues. V lost 0 bases and J 5 bases, leaving 7 bases between the germline ends.

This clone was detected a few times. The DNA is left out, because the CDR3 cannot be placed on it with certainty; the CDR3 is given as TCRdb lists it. Here the CDR3 reads CASRPTGGLMKNCFF. This chain links TRBV5-4 with TRBJ1-4; TRBD1 is the table's D call and was not checked against the DNA. The CDR3 is 15 amino acids in total, end residues counted. Looked up from germline, CDR1 is SGHNT and CDR2 is YYREEE (reference sequence).

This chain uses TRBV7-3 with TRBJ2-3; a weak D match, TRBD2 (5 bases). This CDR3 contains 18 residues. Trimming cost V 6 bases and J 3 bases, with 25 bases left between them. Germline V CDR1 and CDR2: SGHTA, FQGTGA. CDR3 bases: TGTGCCAGCAGAAGAATGGGCGGGTCCCCCGACGGGACAGATACGCAGTATTTT. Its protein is CASRRMGGSPDGTDTQYF.

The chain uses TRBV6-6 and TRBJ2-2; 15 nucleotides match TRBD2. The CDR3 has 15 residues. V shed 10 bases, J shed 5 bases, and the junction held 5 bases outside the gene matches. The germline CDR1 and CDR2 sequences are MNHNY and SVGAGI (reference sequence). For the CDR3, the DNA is TGTGCCACCAGAGGGACTAGCGGGAGGACCGGGGAGCTGTTTTTT. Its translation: CATRGTSGRTGELFF.

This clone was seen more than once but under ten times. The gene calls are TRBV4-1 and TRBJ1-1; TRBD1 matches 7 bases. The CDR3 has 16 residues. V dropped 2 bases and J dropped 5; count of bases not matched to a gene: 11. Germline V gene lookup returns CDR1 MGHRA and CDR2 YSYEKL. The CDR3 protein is CASSQLTTGMRTEAFF. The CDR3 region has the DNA TGCGCCAGCAGCCAATTAACGACAGGGATGAGGACTGAAGCTTTCTTT.

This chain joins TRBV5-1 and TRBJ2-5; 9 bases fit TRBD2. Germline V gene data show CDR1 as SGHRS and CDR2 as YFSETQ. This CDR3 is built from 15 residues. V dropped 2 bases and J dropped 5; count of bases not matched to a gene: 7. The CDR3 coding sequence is TGCGCCAGCAGCTTTGGTAGCGGGAGCGGGGAGACCCAGTACTTC. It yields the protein CASSFGSGSGETQYF.

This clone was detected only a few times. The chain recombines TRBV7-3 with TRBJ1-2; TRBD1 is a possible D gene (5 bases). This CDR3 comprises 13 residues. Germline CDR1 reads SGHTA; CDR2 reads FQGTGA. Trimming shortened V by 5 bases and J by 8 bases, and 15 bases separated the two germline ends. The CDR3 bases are TGTGCCAGCAGCCCCCGACAAGGGGACGGCTACACCTTC. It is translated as CASSPRQGDGYTF.

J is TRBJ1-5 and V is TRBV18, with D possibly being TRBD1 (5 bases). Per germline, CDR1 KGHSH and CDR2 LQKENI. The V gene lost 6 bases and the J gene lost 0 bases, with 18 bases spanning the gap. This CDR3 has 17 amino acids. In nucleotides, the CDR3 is TGTGCCAGCTCCCCTGGGCAGGGAGATTATAGCAATCAGCCCCAGCATTTT. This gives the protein CASSPGQGDYSNQPQHF.